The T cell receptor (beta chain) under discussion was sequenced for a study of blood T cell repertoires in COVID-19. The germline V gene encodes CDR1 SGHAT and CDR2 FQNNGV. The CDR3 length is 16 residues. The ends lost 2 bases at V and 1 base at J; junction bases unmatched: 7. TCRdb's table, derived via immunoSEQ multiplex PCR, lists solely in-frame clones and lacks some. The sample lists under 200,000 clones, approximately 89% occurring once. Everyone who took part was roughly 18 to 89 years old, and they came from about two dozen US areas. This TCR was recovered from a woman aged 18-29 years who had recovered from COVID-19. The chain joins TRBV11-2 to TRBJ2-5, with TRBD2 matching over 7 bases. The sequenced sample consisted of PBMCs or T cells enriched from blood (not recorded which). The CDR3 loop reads CASSLRPSGFQETQYF. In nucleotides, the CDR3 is TGTGCCAGCAGCTTACGGCCTAGCGGATTCCAAGAGACCCAGTACTTC.